This TCR beta chain came from a study of blood T cells in healthy people across ages. V was trimmed by 5 bases and J by 5 bases, leaving 26 bases between them. The length of the CDR3 is 17 residues. Germline loops: CDR1 DFQATT, CDR2 SNEGSKA (reference sequence). Together with a sample-barcoded 5' primer, a J-beta primer mix was included in a second PCR lasting roughly 6 to 12 cycles. Every cDNA molecule bore a tag from a template-switch adaptor containing 12 random nucleotides. A minimum of 2.5 million CDR3-containing paired-end reads was obtained for each sample. TCRdb used MiXCR to reprocess the 5' RACE reads, holding one entry per CDR3 protein. The table has around 970,000 distinct CDR3 sequences, just over 50% seen once.

Sequencing was carried out using blood. The chain combines TRBV20-1 with TRBJ2-3, with D possibly matching TRBD1 (6 bases). This clonotype was obtained from a woman aged 55 to 70 in good health. CDR3: CSAYPSLNRDAVDTQYF. CDR3 DNA: TGCAGTGCTTACCCTTCCCTCAACAGGGATGCCGTAGATACGCAGTATTTT.